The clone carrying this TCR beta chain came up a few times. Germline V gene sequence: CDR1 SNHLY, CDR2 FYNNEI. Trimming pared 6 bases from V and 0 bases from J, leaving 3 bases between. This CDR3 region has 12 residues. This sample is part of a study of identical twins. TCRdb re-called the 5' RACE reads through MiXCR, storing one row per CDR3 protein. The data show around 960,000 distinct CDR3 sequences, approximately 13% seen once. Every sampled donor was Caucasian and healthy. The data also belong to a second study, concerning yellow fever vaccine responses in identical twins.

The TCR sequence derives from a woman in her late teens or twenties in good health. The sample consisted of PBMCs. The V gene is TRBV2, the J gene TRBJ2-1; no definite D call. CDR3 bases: TGTGCCAGCAGGATCTCCTACAATGAGCAGTTCTTC. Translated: CASRISYNEQFF.